Below, one TCR beta chain is given with its context. This clonotype was observed many times. Its binding antigen is unknown. One base away there is no much larger clone; base qualities are not given. Library method: 5' RACE. The run used an Illumina HiSeq 2000. Template switching introduced a universal primer binding site; the final cDNA contained a unique molecular identifier, enabling accurate counting of TCR cDNA molecules. First-strand cDNA for TCR alpha and beta chains was synthesized from specific primers in the conserved constant-segment region. Each cDNA library was double barcoded, with a SMART-Mk sample barcode plus Illumina barcodes, to control for contamination. TruSeq adapter sequences along with Illumina sample barcodes were introduced in two successive PCR steps. TCR alpha and beta cDNA libraries were sequenced on the Illumina HiSeq platform with custom primers. As for the authors' bioinformatics: MiGEC was used to process raw reads and extract unique molecular identifiers, and MiXCR was used to find CDR3 positions. For each individual, recombination models were inferred using an EM algorithm with the repgenHMM and IGoR tools. The tcR package in R was used for shared clonotype analysis, with sharing normalized by the product of cloneset sizes. To study raw recombination free of thymic and clonal selection effects, out-of-frame nonproductive sequences were analyzed. Clones were called with MiXCR by TCRdb after fastp trimmed the public reads at Q25, and only in-frame beta chains were retained. Duplicate CDR3 protein sequences are folded into a single record with the most common DNA and genes. The authors' filters were not applied to this entry. This sample has a few hundred thousand distinct CDR3 sequences in its table, and nearly 10% of those were observed once. 3% of the sample is taken by the ten largest.

This record comes from a study of identical twins (dated by TCRdb to 2016 to 2017). The study in broad terms: The study deep-sequenced TCR alpha and beta repertoires from monozygotic twins, unrelated adults of various ages and cord blood to test whether fetal clonotypes persist. To rule out contamination, the twin experiments were replicated at different times with different library preparation protocols.

Every donor was a healthy Caucasian. Three pairs of female monozygotic twins, all aged about 18 to 29 years, made up the twin cohort. Peripheral blood mononuclear cells were the source from which RNA for the TCR libraries was isolated. Trimming takes 0 bases off V and 4 bases off J; junction bases not matched to a gene: 5. As encoded in the germline V gene (reference sequence), CDR1 is LGHDT while CDR2 is YNNKEL. The CDR3 starts with the cysteine, ends with the phenylalanine, and has 16 residues. The CDR3 DNA has 48 bases and is translated from base 1. The research as a whole found: Abundant cord blood beta clonotypes had fewer insertions, young adult naive repertoires showed a similar but weaker trend, and memory repertoires showed no such trend. Out-of-frame TCR alpha sequences shared between twins showed an excess of low generation-probability sequences compared with coincidental sharing between unrelated individuals. Zero-insertion analyses could be partly confounded by invariant T cells such as MAIT and iNKT, though diverse VJ usage argued against such confounding for most clonotypes. The excess sharing between twins in beta out-of-frame sequences was weaker because fewer shared sequences reduced the signal-to-noise ratio. Because the same donors could not be followed over many years, conclusions were based on cross-sectional statistical analysis. In monozygotic twins, out-of-frame TCR alpha sharing was systematically underestimated by recombination models, although the models agreed with sharing between unrelated individuals.

These data are also associated with another study on yellow fever vaccine responses in identical twins. The second study's paper adds: The authors reported that the T cell response to vaccination in identical twins appeared partly convergent and partly personalized. The study precisely tracked vaccine-responding T cell clones in identical twins.

Rearrangement joined TRBV3-1 to TRBJ2-2; TRBD2 matches 7 bases in the middle. The TCR sequence derives from a woman aged 18 to 35 in good health. The sequenced material came from PBMCs. The sequenced DNA: TGTGCCAGCAGCCAAGAGCGGGGGAGGAGCACCGGGGAGCTGTTTTTT. Its protein reads: CASSQERGRSTGELFF.